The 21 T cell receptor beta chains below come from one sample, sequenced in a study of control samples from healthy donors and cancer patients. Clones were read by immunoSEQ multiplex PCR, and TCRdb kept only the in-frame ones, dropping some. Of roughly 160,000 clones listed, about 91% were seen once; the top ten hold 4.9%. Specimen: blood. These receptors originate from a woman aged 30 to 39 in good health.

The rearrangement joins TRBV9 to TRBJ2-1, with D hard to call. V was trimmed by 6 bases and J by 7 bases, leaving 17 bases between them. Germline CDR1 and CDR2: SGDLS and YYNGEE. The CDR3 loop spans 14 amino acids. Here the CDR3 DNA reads TGTGCCAGCAACTCCCGTCCGAACCGGAATGAGCAGTTCTTC. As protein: CASNSRPNRNEQFF.

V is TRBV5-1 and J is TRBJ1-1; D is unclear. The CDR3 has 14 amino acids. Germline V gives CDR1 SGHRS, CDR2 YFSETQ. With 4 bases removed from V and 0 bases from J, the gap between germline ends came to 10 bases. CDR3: CASSLHPLNTEAFF. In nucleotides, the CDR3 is TGCGCCAGCAGCCTCCATCCACTGAACACTGAAGCTTTCTTT.

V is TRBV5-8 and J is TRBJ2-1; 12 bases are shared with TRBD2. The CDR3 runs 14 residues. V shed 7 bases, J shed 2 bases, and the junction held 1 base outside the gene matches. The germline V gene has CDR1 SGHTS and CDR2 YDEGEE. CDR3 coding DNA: TGTGCCAGCTGGACTAGCGGGACCTACAATGAGCAGTTCTTC. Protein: CASWTSGTYNEQFF.

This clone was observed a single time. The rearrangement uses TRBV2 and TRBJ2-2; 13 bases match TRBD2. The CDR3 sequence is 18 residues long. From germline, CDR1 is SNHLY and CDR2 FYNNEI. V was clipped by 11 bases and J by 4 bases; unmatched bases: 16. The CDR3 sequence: CAWTGTSGIGLITGELFF. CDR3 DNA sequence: TGTGCCTGGACGGGGACTAGCGGGATCGGGCTCATCACCGGGGAGCTGTTTTTT.

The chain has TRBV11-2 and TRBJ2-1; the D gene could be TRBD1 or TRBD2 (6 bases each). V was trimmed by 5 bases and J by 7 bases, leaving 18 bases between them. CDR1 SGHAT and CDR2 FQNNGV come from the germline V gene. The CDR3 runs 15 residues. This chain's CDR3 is CASSPRGVLANEQFF. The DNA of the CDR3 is TGTGCCAGCAGCCCAAGGGGGGTCCTAGCAAATGAGCAGTTCTTC. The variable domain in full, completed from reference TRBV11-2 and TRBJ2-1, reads EAGVAQSPRYKIIEKRQSVAFWCNPISGHATLYWYQQILGQGPKLLIQFQNNGVVDDSQLPKDRFSAERLKGVDSTLKIQPAKLEDSAVYLCASSPRGVLANEQFFGPGTRLTVL.

CDR3 nucleotide sequence: TGTGCCAGCAGCCAAGTTCTGAACACTGAAGCTTTCTTT. It is translated as CASSQVLNTEAFF. The rearrangement links TRBV3-1 (or the pseudogene TRBV3-2) to TRBJ1-1; D gene unclear. The CDR3 spans 13 residues. Germline CDR1 reads LGHDT; CDR2 reads YNNKEL (reference sequence). Trimming removed 1 base from V and 0 bases from J, with 3 bases in between.

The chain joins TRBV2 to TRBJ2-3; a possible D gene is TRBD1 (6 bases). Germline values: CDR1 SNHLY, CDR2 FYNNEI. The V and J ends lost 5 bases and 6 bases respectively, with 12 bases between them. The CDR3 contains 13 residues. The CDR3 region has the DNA TGTGCCAGCAGTCTTGACAGGAGGGATACGCAGTATTTT. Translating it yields CASSLDRRDTQYF.

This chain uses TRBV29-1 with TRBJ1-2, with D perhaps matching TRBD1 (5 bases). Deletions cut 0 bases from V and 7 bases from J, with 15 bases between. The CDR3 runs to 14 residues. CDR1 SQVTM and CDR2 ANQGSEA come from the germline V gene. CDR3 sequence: CSVEEGGDRVGYTF. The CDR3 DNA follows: TGCAGCGTTGAAGAGGGTGGGGACCGAGTTGGCTACACCTTC.

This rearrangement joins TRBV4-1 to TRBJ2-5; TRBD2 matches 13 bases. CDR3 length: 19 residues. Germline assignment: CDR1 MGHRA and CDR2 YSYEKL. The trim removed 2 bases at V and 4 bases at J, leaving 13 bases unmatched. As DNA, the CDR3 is TGCGCCAGCAGCCAACGCATACCCGGACTAGCGGGGGAGGGAGAGACCCAGTACTTC. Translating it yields CASSQRIPGLAGEGETQYF.

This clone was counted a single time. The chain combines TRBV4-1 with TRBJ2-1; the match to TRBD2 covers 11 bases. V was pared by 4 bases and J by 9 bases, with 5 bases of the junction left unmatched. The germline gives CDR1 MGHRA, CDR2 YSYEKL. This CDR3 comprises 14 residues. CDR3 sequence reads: CASSPTSGDSEQFF. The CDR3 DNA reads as TGCGCCAGCAGCCCGACTAGCGGGGATAGTGAGCAGTTCTTC.

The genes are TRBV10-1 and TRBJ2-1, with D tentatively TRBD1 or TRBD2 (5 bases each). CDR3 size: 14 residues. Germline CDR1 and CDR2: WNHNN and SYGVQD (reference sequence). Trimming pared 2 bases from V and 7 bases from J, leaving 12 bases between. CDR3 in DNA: TGCGCCAGCAGTGAGGGGACCGTCACGAATGAGCAGTTCTTC. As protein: CASSEGTVTNEQFF.

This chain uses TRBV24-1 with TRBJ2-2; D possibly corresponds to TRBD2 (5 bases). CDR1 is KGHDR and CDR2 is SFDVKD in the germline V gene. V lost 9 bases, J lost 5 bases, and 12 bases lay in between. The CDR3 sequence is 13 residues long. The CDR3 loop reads CATRGSGTGELFF. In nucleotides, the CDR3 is TGTGCCACCCGCGGGTCGGGGACCGGGGAGCTGTTTTTT.

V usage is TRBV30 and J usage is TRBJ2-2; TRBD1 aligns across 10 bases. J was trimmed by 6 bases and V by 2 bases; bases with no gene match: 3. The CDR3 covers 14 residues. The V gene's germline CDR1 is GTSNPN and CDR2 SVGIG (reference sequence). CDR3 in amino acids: CAWSKGQGAGELFF. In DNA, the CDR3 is TGTGCCTGGAGTAAAGGACAGGGGGCCGGGGAGCTGTTTTTT.

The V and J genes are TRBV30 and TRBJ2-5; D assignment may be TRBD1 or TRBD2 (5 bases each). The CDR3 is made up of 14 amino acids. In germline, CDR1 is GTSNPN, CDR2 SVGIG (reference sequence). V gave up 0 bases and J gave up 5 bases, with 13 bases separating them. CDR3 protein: CAWSVLGRDETQYF. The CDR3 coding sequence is TGTGCCTGGAGTGTACTGGGCAGGGACGAGACCCAGTACTTC. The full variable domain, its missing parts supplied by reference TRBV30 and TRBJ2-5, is SQTIHQWPATLVQPVGSPLSLECTVEGTSNPNLYWYRQAAGRGLQLLFYSVGIGQISSEVPQNLSASRPQDRQFILSSKKLLLSDSGFYLCAWSVLGRDETQYFGPGTRLLVL.

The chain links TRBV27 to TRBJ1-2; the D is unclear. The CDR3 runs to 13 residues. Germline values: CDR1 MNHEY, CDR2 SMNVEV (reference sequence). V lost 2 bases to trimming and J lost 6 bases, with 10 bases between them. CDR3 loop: CASSLIGSDGYTF. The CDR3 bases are TGTGCCAGCAGTTTAATCGGGTCGGATGGCTACACCTTC.

The CDR3 nucleotides are TGTGCCTGGAGTGTTTCCGGGGCCAGGAGAAACATTCAGTACTTC. Protein sequence: CAWSVSGARRNIQYF. The rearrangement joins TRBV30 to TRBJ2-4; D tentatively fits TRBD1 or TRBD2 (5 bases each). Per the germline V gene, CDR1 is GTSNPN and CDR2 is SVGIG (reference sequence). Trimming removed 0 bases at V and 6 bases at J, with 15 bases between. There are 15 residues in the CDR3.

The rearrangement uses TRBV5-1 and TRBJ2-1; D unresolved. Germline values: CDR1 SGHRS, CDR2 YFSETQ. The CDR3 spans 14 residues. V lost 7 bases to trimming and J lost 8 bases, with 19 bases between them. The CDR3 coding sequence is TGCGCCAGCCAACCGGAAGCGTCGAGCTATGAGCAGTTCTTC. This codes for CASQPEASSYEQFF. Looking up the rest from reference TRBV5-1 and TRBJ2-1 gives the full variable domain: KAGVTQTPRYLIKTRGQQVTLSCSPISGHRSVSWYQQTPGQGLQFLFEYFSETQRNKGNFPGRFSGRQFSNSRSEMNVSTLELGDSALYLCASQPEASSYEQFFGPGTRLTVL.

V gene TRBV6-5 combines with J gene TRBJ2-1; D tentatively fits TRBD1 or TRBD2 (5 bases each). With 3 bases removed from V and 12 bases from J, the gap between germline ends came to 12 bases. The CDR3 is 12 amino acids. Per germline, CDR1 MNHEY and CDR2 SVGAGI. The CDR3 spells CASSYRGEGQFF. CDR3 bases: TGTGCCAGCAGTTATAGAGGGGAAGGGCAGTTCTTC.

CDR3: CAISEDLGRNEQFF. As DNA, the CDR3 is TGTGCCATCAGTGAGGATCTTGGGAGGAATGAGCAGTTCTTC. The rearrangement joins TRBV10-3 to TRBJ2-1; D might be TRBD2 (6 bases). The V gene lost 2 bases and the J gene lost 7 bases, with 12 bases spanning the gap. Germline V CDR1 and CDR2: ENHRY, SYGVKD. CDR3 length equals 14 residues.

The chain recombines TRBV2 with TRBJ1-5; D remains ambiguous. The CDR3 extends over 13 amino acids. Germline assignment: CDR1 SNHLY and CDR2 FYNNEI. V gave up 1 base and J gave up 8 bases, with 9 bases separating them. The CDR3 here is CASSEGLPEPQHF. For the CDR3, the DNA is TGTGCCAGCAGTGAAGGACTTCCAGAGCCCCAGCATTTT.

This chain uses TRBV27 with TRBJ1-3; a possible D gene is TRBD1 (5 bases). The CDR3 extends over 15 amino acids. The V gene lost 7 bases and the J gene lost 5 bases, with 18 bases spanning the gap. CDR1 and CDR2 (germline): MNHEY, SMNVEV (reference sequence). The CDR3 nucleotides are TGTGCCAGCAAACCTCTCGGAGGGGCGAGAAACACCATATATTTT. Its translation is CASKPLGGARNTIYF.